Listed here is a single T cell receptor (beta chain). The record originates from a study of CD4+ T cells in melanoma. Clones were sequenced by immunoSEQ multiplex PCR, and TCRdb holds only the in-frame ones, with some missing. The repertoire includes around 100,000 clones, about 90% of them detected once, and roughly 3.1% sits in the top ten. This CDR3 region has 18 residues. The V gene's germline CDR1 is SGDLS and CDR2 YYNGEE. The V and J ends lost 3 bases and 3 bases, in that order; junction bases with no gene match: 14. This receptor was identified in a human donor with melanoma. This chain links TRBV9 with TRBJ1-2; TRBD1 aligns across 10 bases. Sequenced: peripheral blood. The CDR3 spells CASSASGTGVKEDYGYTF. CDR3 DNA sequence: TGTGCCAGCAGCGCCTCAGGGACAGGGGTCAAGGAGGACTATGGCTACACCTTC.